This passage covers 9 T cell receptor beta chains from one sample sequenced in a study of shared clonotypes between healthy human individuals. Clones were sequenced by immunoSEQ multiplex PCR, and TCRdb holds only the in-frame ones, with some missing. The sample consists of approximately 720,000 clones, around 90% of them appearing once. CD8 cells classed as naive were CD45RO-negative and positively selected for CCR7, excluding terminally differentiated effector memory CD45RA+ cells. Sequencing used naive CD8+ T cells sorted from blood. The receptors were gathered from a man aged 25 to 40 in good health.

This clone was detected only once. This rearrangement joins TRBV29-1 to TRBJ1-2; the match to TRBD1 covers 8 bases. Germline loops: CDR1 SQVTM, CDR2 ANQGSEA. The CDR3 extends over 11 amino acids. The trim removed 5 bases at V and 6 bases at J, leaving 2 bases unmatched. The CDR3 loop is CSVTGGDGYTF. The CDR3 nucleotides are TGCAGCGTTACAGGGGGGGATGGCTACACCTTC.

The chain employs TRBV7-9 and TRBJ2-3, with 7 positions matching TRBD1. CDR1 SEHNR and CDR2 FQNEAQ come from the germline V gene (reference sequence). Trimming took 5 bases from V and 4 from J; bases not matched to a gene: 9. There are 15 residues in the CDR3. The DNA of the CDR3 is TGTGCCAGCAGCAGACAGGGACGGGTCCCAGATACGCAGTATTTT. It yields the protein CASSRQGRVPDTQYF.

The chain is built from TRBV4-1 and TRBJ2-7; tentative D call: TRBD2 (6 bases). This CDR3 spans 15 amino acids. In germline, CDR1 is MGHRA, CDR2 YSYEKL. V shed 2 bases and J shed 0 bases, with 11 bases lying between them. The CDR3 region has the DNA TGCGCCAGCAGCCAACGGGAGACTACCTCCTACGAGCAGTACTTC. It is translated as CASSQRETTSYEQYF.

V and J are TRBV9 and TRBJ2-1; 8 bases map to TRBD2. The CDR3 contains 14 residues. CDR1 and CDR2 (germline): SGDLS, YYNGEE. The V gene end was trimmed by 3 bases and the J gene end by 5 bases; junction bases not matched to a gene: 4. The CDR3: CASSEREWNNEQFF. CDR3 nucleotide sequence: TGTGCCAGCAGCGAGCGGGAGTGGAACAATGAGCAGTTCTTC.

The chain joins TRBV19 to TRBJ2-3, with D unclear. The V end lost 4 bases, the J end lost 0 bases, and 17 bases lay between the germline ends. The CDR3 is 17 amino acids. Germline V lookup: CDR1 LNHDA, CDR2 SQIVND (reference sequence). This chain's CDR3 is CASSSLVITTSTDTQYF. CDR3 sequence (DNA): TGTGCCAGTAGTAGCCTCGTGATAACGACTAGCACAGATACGCAGTATTTT.

The CDR3 reads CASSWTKAGGRYNEQFF. The CDR3 nucleotides are TGTGCCAGCAGCTGGACGAAAGCGGGAGGGAGATACAATGAGCAGTTCTTC. The chain carries TRBV7-9 and TRBJ2-1; 10 bases map to TRBD2. With 4 bases clipped from V and 4 bases from J, the junction kept 10 bases outside the gene matches. The CDR3 is made up of 17 amino acids. Germline V gene sequence: CDR1 SEHNR, CDR2 FQNEAQ (reference sequence).

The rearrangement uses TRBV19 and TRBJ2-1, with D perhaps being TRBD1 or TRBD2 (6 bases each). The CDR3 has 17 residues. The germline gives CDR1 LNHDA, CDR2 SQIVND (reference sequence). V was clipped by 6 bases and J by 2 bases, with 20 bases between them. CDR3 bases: TGTGCCAGTAGCCCAAAAGGGGGGTGGTTGACCTACAATGAGCAGTTCTTC. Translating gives CASSPKGGWLTYNEQFF.

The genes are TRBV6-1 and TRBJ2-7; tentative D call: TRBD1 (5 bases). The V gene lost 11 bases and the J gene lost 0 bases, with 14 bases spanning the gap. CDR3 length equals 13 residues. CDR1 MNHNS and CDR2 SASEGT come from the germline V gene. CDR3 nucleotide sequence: TGTGCCGCCCTGACTGGGGCCTCCTACGAGCAGTACTTC. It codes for CAALTGASYEQYF.

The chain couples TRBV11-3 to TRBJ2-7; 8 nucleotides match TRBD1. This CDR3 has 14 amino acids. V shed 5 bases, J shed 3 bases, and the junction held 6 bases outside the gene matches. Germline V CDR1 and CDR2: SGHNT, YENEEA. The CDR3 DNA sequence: TGTGCCAGCAGCCAGGGGGCCAGACTCTACGAGCAGTACTTC. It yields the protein CASSQGARLYEQYF.